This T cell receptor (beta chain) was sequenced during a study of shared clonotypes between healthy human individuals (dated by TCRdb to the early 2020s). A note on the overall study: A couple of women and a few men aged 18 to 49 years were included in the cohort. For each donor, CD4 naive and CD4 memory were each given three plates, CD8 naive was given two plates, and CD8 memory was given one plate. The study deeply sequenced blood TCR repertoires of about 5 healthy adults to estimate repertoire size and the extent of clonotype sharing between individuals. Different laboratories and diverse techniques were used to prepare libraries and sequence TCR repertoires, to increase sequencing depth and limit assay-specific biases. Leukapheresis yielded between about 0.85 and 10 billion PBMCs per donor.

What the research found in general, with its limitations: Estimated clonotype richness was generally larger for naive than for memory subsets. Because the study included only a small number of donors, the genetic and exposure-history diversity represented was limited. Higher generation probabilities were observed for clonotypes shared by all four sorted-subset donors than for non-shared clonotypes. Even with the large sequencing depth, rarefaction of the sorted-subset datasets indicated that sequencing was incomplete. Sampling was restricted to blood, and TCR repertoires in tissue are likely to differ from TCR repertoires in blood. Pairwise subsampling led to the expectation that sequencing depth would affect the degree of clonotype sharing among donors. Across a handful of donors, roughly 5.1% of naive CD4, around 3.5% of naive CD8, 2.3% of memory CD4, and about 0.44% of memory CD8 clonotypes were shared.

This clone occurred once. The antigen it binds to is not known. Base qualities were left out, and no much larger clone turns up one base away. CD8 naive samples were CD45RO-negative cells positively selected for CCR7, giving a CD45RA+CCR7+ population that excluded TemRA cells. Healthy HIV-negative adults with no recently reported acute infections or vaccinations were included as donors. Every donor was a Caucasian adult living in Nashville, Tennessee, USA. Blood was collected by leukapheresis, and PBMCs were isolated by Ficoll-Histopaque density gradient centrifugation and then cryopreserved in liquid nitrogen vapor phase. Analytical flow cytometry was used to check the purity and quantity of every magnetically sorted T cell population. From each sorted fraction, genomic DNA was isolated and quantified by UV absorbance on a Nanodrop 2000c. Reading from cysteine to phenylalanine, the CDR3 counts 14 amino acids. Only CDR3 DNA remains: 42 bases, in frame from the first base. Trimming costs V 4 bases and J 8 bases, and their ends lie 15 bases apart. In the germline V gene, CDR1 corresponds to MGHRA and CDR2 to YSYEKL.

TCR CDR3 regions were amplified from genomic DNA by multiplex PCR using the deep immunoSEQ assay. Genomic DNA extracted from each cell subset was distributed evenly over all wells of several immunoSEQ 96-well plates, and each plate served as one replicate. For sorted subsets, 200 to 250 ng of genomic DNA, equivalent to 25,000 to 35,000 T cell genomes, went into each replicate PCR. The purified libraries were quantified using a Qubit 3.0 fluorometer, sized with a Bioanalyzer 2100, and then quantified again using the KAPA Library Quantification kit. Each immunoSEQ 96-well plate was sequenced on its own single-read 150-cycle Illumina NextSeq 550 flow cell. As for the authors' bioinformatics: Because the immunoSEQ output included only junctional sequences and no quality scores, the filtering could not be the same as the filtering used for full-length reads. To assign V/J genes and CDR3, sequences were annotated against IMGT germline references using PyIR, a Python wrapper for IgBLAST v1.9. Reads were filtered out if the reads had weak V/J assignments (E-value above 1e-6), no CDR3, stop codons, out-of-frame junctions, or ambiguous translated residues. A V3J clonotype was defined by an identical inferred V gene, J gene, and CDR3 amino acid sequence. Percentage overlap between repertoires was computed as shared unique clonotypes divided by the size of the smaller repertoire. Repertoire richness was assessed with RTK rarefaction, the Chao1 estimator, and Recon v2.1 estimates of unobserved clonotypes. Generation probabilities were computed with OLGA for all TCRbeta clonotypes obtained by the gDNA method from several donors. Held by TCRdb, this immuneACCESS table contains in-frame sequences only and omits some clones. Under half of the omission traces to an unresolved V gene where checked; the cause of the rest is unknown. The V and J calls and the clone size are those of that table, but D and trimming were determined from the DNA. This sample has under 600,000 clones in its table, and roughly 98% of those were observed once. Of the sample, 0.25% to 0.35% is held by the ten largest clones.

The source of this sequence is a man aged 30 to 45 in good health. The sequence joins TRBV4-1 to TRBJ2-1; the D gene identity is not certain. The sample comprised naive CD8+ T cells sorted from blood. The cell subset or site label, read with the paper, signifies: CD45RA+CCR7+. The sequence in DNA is TGCGCCAGCAGCCCCAATTTTGTTGCACATGAGCAGTTCTTC. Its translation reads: CASSPNFVAHEQFF.